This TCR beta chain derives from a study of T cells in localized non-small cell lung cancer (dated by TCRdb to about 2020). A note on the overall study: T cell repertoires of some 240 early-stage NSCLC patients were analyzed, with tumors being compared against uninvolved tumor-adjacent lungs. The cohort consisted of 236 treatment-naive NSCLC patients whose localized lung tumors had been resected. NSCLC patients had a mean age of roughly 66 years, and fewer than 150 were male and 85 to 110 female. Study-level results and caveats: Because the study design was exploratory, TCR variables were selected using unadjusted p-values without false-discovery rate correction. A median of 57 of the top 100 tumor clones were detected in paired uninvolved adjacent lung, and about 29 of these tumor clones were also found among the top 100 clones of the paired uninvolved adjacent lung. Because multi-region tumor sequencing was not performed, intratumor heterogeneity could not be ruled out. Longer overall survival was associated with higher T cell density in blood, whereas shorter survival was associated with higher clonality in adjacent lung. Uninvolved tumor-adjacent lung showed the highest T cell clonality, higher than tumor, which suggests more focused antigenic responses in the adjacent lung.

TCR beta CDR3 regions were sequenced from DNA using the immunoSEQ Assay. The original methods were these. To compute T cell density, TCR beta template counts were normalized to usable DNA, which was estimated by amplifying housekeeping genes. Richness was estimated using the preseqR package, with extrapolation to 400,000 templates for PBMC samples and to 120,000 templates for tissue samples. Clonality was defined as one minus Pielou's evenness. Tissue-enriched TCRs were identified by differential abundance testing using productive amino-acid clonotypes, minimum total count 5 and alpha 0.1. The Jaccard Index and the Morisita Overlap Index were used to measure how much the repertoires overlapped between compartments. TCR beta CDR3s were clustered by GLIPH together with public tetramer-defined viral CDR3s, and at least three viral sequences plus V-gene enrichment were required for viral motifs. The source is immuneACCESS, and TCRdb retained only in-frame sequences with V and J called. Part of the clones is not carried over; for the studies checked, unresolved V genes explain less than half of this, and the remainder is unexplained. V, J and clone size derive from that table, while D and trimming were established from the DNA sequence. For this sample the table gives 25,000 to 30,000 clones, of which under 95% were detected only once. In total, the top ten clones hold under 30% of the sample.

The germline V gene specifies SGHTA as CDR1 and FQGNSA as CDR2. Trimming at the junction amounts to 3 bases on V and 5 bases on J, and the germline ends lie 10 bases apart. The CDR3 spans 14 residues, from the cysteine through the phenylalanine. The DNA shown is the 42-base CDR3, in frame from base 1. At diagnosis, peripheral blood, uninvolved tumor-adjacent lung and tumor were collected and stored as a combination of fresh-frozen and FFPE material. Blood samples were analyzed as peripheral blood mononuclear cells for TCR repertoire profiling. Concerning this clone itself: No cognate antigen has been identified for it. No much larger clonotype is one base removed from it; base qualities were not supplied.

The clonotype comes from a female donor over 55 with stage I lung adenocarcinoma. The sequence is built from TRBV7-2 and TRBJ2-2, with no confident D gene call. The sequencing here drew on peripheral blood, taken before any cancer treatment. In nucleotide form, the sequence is TGTGCCAGCAGCTTCGTCAGCGAAACCGGGGAGCTGTTTTTT. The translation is CASSFVSETGELFF.